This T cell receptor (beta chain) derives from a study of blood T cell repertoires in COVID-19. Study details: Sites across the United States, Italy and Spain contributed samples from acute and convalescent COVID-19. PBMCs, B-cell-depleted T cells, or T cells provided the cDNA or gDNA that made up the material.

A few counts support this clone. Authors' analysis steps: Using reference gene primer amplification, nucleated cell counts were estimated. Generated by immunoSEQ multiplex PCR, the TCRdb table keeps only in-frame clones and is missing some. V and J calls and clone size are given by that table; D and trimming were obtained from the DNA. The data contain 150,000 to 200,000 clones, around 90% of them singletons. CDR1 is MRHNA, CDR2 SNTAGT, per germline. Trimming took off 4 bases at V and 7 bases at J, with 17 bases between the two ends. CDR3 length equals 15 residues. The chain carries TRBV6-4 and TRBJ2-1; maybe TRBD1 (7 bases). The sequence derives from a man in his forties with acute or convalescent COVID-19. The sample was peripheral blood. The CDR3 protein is CASSVSGGGGNEQFF. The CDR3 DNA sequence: TGTGCCAGCAGTGTGTCCGGAGGGGGCGGGAATGAGCAGTTCTTC.